This TCR beta chain was captured by sequencing in a study of blood T cell repertoires in COVID-19. The CDR3 loop spans 16 amino acids. The junction had 18 bases not matched to a gene; V was cut back by 2 bases and J by 14 bases. The germline V gene has CDR1 SGHTA and CDR2 FQGNSA. Clones were read by immunoSEQ multiplex PCR, and TCRdb kept only the in-frame ones, dropping some. The table has some 250,000 clones, around 89% seen once. Cohorts were based on clinical histories the participants reported. Two consecutive negative NP/OP PCR tests, clearance, or resolved symptoms defined Cohort 3 recovery. V usage is TRBV7-2 and J usage is TRBJ2-1; 7 nucleotides match TRBD2. Source material: PBMCs or T cells enriched from blood (not recorded which). The receptor was derived from a middle-aged man who had recovered from COVID-19. The CDR3 DNA sequence: TGTGCCAGCAGCTTACCGGGTGGGGCTAGCGGAGGGAGGGAGTTCTTC. This codes for CASSLPGGASGGREFF. The variable domain in full, completed from reference TRBV7-2 and TRBJ2-1, reads GAGVSQSPSNKVTEKGKDVELRCDPISGHTALYWYRQSLGQGLEFLIYFQGNSAPDKSGLPSDRFSAERTGGSVSTLTIQRTQQEDSAVYLCASSLPGGASGGREFFGPGTRLTVL.